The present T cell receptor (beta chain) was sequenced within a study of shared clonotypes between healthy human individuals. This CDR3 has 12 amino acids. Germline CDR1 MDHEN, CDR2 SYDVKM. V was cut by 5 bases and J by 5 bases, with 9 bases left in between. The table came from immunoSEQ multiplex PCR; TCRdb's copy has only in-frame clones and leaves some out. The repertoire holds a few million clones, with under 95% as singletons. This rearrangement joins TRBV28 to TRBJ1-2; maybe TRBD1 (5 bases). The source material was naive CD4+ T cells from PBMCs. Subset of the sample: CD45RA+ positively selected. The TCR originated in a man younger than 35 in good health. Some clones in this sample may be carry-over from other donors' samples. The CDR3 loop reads CASSKGPYGYTF. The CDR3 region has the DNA TGTGCCAGCAGTAAGGGACCGTATGGCTACACCTTC.